This T cell receptor beta chain appears in the sequencing data of a study of identifying expanded T cells in peripheral blood. General study points: Differentially abundant clones: roughly 1.2 between replicates, 15 to 17 at about two weeks, under 25 at four. Variance in clone template counts between approximately two-week samples significantly increased with total template count across all healthy donors.

In regard to this clone: The target antigen is unknown.

The data were produced by immunoSEQ multiplex PCR, yet TCRdb's version contains in-frame clones alone and is incomplete. This repertoire shows around 100,000 clones, approximately 89% found once; its top ten account for about 6%. The CDR3 covers 16 residues. V was cut by 0 bases and J by 2 bases, with 13 bases left in between. Germline assignment: CDR1 LNHDA and CDR2 SQIVND (reference sequence). Collection occurred without any documented infections or immune events in donors. J is TRBJ1-1 and V is TRBV19, with D hard to call. The sequence derives from a person aged 18-70 years in good health. The sample was blood. CDR3 in amino acids: CASSIDLSWANTEAFF. CDR3 DNA sequence: TGTGCCAGTAGTATAGATCTGTCATGGGCAAACACTGAAGCTTTCTTT.